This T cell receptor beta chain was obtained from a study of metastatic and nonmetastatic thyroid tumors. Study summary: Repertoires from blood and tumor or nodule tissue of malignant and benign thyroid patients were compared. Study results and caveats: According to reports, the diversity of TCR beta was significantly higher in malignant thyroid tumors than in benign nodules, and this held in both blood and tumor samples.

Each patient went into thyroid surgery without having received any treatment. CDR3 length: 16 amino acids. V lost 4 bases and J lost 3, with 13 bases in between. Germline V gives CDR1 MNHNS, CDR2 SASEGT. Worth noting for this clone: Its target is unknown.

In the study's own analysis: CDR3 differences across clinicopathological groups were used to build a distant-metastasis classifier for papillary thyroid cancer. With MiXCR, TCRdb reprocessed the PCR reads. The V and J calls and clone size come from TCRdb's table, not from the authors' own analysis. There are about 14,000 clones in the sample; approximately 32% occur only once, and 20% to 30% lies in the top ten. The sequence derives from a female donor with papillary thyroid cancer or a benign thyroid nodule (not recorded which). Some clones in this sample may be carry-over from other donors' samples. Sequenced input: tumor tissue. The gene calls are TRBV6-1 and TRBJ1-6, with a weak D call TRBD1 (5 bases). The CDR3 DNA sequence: TGTGCCAGCAGTGTTTGGGGGGAGCTCTATAATTCACCCCTCCACTTT. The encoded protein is CASSVWGELYNSPLHF.